This record concerns one T cell receptor (beta chain) sequence. The sample is drawn from a study of T cells expressing NK-cell markers. Researchers built TCR beta cDNA using 5'RACE template switching with UMIs. TCRdb reprocessed the 5' RACE reads and keeps a single row for each CDR3 protein, giving no DNA. This repertoire includes approximately 380,000 distinct CDR3 sequences. The CDR3 is 17 residues long. Per the germline V gene, CDR1 is PRHDT and CDR2 is FYEKMQ (reference sequence). The chain links TRBV13 to TRBJ2-7; TCRdb's D call of TRBD1 is untestable without DNA. The TCR was taken from a man between 18 and 69 years old in good health. The sequencing input was blood T cells: a sorted CD56 or NKG2C T cell subset, CD4+ or CD8+ T cells, or bulk PBMC T cells (not recorded which). The CDR3 reads CASSPIRGSGREYEQYF.